The rows below give T cell receptor beta chains drawn from one sample of a study of blood T cell repertoires in COVID-19. Only in-frame clones appear in the TCRdb table, and some are missing; sequencing was by immunoSEQ multiplex PCR. Counted here are some 65,000 clones, around 86% occurring once; the ten biggest clones make up less than 3%. Sequenced: peripheral blood. These receptor sequences come from a man older than 75 with acute or convalescent COVID-19. Both conserved end residues are part of each CDR3. D genes are given only for firm matches. Rows give clone size only sometimes, using once, few, many, or a class for an expanded clone.

TRBV19,TRBJ1-5,.,.,TGTGCCAGTAGTATCGACTCAGGGGTGCATCAGCCCCAGCATTTT,CASSIDSGVHQPQHF
TRBV30,TRBJ2-7,.,.,TGTGCCTGGAGTGTTTCCAGGGGCTACGGGCAGTACTTC,CAWSVSRGYGQYF
TRBV19,TRBJ1-1,.,.,TGTGCCAGTAGTACCGGGTTATCTGGTACTGAAGCTTTCTTT,CASSTGLSGTEAFF
TRBV19,TRBJ2-1,TRBD2,.,TGTGCCAGTCAACATCTACGGGGACTAGCGGGCTACAATGAGCAGTTCTTC,CASQHLRGLAGYNEQFF
TRBV7-2,TRBJ1-4,TRBD1,.,TGTGCCAGCAGCTTAAGGGGGAGACGGACAGGGGGAAATGAAAAACTGTTTTTT,CASSLRGRRTGGNEKLFF
TRBV15,TRBJ2-4,.,.,TGTGCCACCAGCAGAACAGGCGGCAGGGATATTCAGTACTTC,CATSRTGGRDIQYF
TRBV3-1/TRBV3-2,TRBJ2-1,TRBD2,.,TGTGCCAGCAGCCATGTTCCCGGGACTAGCGGGAGCCTCGTCGGTGAGCAGTTCTTC,CASSHVPGTSGSLVGEQFF
TRBV24-1,TRBJ2-4,.,.,TGTGCCACCAGTGATCCGGGTCCATTAGCCAAAAACATTCAGTACTTC,CATSDPGPLAKNIQYF
TRBV19,TRBJ2-2,.,.,TGTGCCAGTAGTATAGATTGGGGGCCAGACACCGACACCGGGGAGCTGTTTTTT,CASSIDWGPDTDTGELFF
TRBV7-2,TRBJ2-7,TRBD1,.,TGTGCCAGCAGCTTAAAGCGGACAGGGGTGTACGAGCAGTACTTC,CASSLKRTGVYEQYF
TRBV5-1,TRBJ2-7,TRBD2,.,TGCGCCAGCAGCTTGGTACTAGCGGGAGGGCCGTCGGTGCAGTACTTC,CASSLVLAGGPSVQYF
TRBV6-5,TRBJ2-7,.,.,TGTGCCAGCAGTTACTCCGCAGGGAACTACGAGCAGTACTTC,CASSYSAGNYEQYF
TRBV4-2,TRBJ2-7,TRBD1,.,TGTGCCAGCAGGAGGACAGGGGGCTACGAGCAGTACTTC,CASRRTGGYEQYF
TRBV5-1,TRBJ2-1,TRBD1,once,TGCGCCAGCAGCTTGGGTGTATCGGACAGGGGATCCAATGAGCAGTTCTTC,CASSLGVSDRGSNEQFF
TRBV14,TRBJ2-1,TRBD2,.,TGTGCCAGCAGCGGACGGAGCGGGAGCGGCCTTGAGCAGTTCTTC,CASSGRSGSGLEQFF
TRBV19,TRBJ2-2,.,.,TGTGCCAGTAGTTCATGGACAGCTGCGAACACCGGGGAGCTGTTTTTT,CASSSWTAANTGELFF
TRBV6-1,TRBJ1-2,.,few,TGTGCCAGCAGTGAAGCCCACCTAGCTAACTATGGCTACACCTTC,CASSEAHLANYGYTF
TRBV18,TRBJ2-2,TRBD2,.,TGTGCCAGCTCACCGGGACTAGTGAGCACCGGGGAGCTGTTTTTT,CASSPGLVSTGELFF
TRBV11-3,TRBJ2-5,.,.,TGTGCCAGCAGCTTAGCTGGTAGGCGGGGGCAGGGGACCCAGTACTTC,CASSLAGRRGQGTQYF
TRBV7-2,TRBJ2-7,.,.,TGTGCCAGCAGCTTGTCTGAGCGCTACGAGCAGTACTTC,CASSLSERYEQYF
TRBV3-1/TRBV3-2,TRBJ1-6,.,.,TGTGCCAGCAGCCAATCCGGGAATTCACCCCTCCACTTT,CASSQSGNSPLHF
TRBV9,TRBJ2-1,TRBD2,.,TGTGCCAGCAGCGTCGTAGCGGGAGCCGGCTCTGAGCAGTTCTTC,CASSVVAGAGSEQFF
TRBV7-8,TRBJ1-5,.,.,TGTGCCAGCAGCTCAAAAGGGGCCTTACCCTATCAGCCCCAGCATTTT,CASSSKGALPYQPQHF
TRBV18,TRBJ2-7,.,.,TGTGCCAGCTCACCGGACAGCGTCCGCGAGCAGTACTTC,CASSPDSVREQYF
TRBV6-1,TRBJ1-2,TRBD1,.,TGTGCCAGCAGTGAACACAGGGGGCCTAGCTATGGCTACACCTTC,CASSEHRGPSYGYTF
TRBV27,TRBJ2-2,TRBD1,once,TGTGCCAGCAGGCTGACAGGGTTCACCGGGGAGCTGTTTTTT,CASRLTGFTGELFF
TRBV11-2,TRBJ1-3,TRBD1,.,TGTGCCAGCAGCTTAGTGGGACAGGGTTCTGGAAACACCATATATTTT,CASSLVGQGSGNTIYF
TRBV5-6,TRBJ1-2,.,.,TGTGCCAGCAGCTTGGAACCCGCAGGGTATAACTATGGCTACACCTTC,CASSLEPAGYNYGYTF
TRBV5-4,TRBJ2-1,TRBD2,once,TGTGCCAGCAGCGCAAAAGCGGGAGCGGGATACAATGAGCAGTTCTTC,CASSAKAGAGYNEQFF
TRBV29-1,TRBJ1-2,.,.,TGCAGCGCCGGGAACAATGGCTACACCTTC,CSAGNNGYTF
TRBV15,TRBJ2-1,.,few,TGTGCCACCAGCCCTCCGACACGACTAGAACGGTACGCTGAGCAGTTCTTC,CATSPPTRLERYAEQFF
TRBV6-4,TRBJ1-6,TRBD1,.,TGTGCCAGCAGTTTGACAGGGCTTGGTAATTCACCCCTCCACTTT,CASSLTGLGNSPLHF
TRBV9,TRBJ1-2,TRBD1,few,TGTGCCAGCAGCGCTTCCGGGACAGGGTTTATCTATGGCTACACCTTC,CASSASGTGFIYGYTF
TRBV5-8,TRBJ2-3,TRBD2,.,TGTGCCAGCAGCTTGGACTCTAGCGGGAGGGCCGCAGATACGCAGTATTTT,CASSLDSSGRAADTQYF
TRBV24-1,TRBJ2-2,.,.,TGTGCCACCAGTGATTTGACGGGAGACACCGGGGAGCTGTTTTTT,CATSDLTGDTGELFF
TRBV4-1,TRBJ2-1,.,once,TGCGCCAGCAGCCAAGGGCAGGGCTTTACCTACAATGAGCAGTTCTTC,CASSQGQGFTYNEQFF
TRBV20-1,TRBJ2-5,.,once,TGCAGTGCCCAGGGCCAAGAGACCCAGTACTTC,CSAQGQETQYF
TRBV28,TRBJ2-7,TRBD2,.,TGTGCCAGCAGCCGGCCCGGGGTAGCGGGAAACGAGCAGTACTTC,CASSRPGVAGNEQYF
TRBV27,TRBJ1-6,.,.,TGTGCCAGCAGTTTAGTCGGACTCTATAATTCACCCCTCCACTTT,CASSLVGLYNSPLHF
TRBV5-4,TRBJ2-7,TRBD1,.,TGTGCCAGCAGCTCGAACAGGGGTTGGAACGAGCAGTACTTC,CASSSNRGWNEQYF
TRBV2,TRBJ1-1,.,.,TGTGCCAGCACTAAGAAGACGGGGACTGAAGCTTTCTTT,CASTKKTGTEAFF
TRBV5-8,TRBJ1-2,.,.,TGTGCCAGCAGCCTAGGACCCCTAGGGGGCTATGGCTACACCTTC,CASSLGPLGGYGYTF
TRBV12-3/TRBV12-4,TRBJ2-1,.,.,TGTGCCAGCAGTTTAGACTACGGGGTGGAGCAGTTCTTC,CASSLDYGVEQFF
TRBV6-2/TRBV6-3,TRBJ2-7,TRBD2,.,TGTGCCAGCAGTCCGAATAGCGGGAGGCCTGCCTACGAGCAGTACTTC,CASSPNSGRPAYEQYF
TRBV30,TRBJ1-3,.,.,TGTGCCTGGAACGAGGGCGCCCGGCTCTCTGGAAACACCATATATTTT,CAWNEGARLSGNTIYF
TRBV7-2,TRBJ1-1,.,few,TGTGCCAGCAGCTTAAAGCGGCGGAACACTGAAGCTTTCTTT,CASSLKRRNTEAFF
TRBV5-1,TRBJ1-2,.,.,TGCGCCAGCAGCCGCCGGGAACCCAACTATGGCTACACCTTC,CASSRREPNYGYTF
TRBV7-6,TRBJ2-1,TRBD2,.,TGTGCCAGCAGCTTAAGGCCTAGCGGGAGGGCCCGTTACAATGAGCAGTTCTTC,CASSLRPSGRARYNEQFF
TRBV7-9,TRBJ2-1,TRBD2,once,TGTGCCAGCAGCTTGCTAGCGGGAGGTTCCCATGAGCAGTTCTTC,CASSLLAGGSHEQFF
TRBV14,TRBJ1-2,.,once,TGTGCCAGCAGCCTAACACAGGGCCATGGCTACACCTTC,CASSLTQGHGYTF
TRBV15,TRBJ1-4,TRBD1,.,TGTGCCACCAGCAGGGGACAGGGGGCCGGTAATGAAAAACTGTTTTTT,CATSRGQGAGNEKLFF
TRBV7-8,TRBJ1-3,.,.,TGTGCCAGCAGCTTTATCTGGGCTAACACCATATATTTT,CASSFIWANTIYF